These 29 T cell receptor beta chains were sequenced from one sample in a study of graft-versus-host responses after intestinal transplantation. This table comes from immunoSEQ multiplex PCR, and its TCRdb copy is limited to in-frame clones, with some not included. The table has some 7,600 clones, around 93% seen once. The sequencing here drew on PBMCs, taken 30 to 33 days after intestinal transplant. The receptors stem from a human patient who received an intestinal transplant, so some T cells may come from the graft donor.

The V gene is TRBV29-1, the J gene TRBJ1-2, with 9 bases identical to TRBD1. The CDR3 loop spans 15 amino acids. The germline V gene encodes CDR1 SQVTM and CDR2 ANQGSEA. CDR3 DNA: TGCAGACCGGGGACAGGGAGTGAGGGGGACTATGGCTACACCTTC. Its translation is CRPGTGSEGDYGYTF.

This clone was observed a few times. The chain is built from TRBV14 and TRBJ1-1; D is unclear. CDR3 length equals 16 residues. Per the germline V gene, CDR1 is SGHDN and CDR2 is FVKESK. With 1 base removed from V and 3 bases from J, the gap between germline ends came to 15 bases. This CDR3 is CASSQVSFSSYTEAFF. CDR3 sequence (DNA): TGTGCCAGCAGCCAAGTATCGTTTTCCAGCTACACTGAAGCTTTCTTT.

This sequence joins TRBV7-3 and TRBJ1-1; TRBD1 matches at 7 bases. This CDR3 is built from 16 residues. Germline V gene sequence: CDR1 SGHTA, CDR2 FQGTGA. Trimming removed 5 bases from V and 3 bases from J; junction bases left unmatched: 12. The CDR3 DNA follows: TGTGCCAGCAGCCTCGGGACAGCGATACCCTACACTGAAGCTTTCTTT. The encoded protein is CASSLGTAIPYTEAFF.

This chain joins TRBV2 and TRBJ1-5; D call uncertain. Trimming took 8 bases from V and 9 from J, leaving 11 bases between them. Germline CDR1 reads SNHLY; CDR2 reads FYNNEI. The CDR3 spans 11 residues. Here the CDR3 DNA reads TGTGCCAGCCATGATTCGGGGCCCCAGCATTTT. It yields the protein CASHDSGPQHF.

The V gene is TRBV6-6, the J gene TRBJ1-1; 7 positions agree with TRBD1. This CDR3 region has 12 residues. J was trimmed by 6 bases and V by 6 bases; bases with no gene match: 4. Germline lookup yields CDR1 MNHNY and CDR2 SVGAGI (reference sequence). Written as DNA, the CDR3 is TGTGCCAGCAGGATCGACAGGGCTGAAGCTTTCTTT. It specifies CASRIDRAEAFF.

The gene calls are TRBV9 and TRBJ2-4; no firm D call. CDR3 length: 16 residues. Germline CDR1 and CDR2: SGDLS and YYNGEE. The ends were cut back, 0 bases at V and 2 bases at J, with 12 bases in the middle. CDR3 coding DNA: TGTGCCAGCAGCGTAGCTACTACTCCTCCCAAAAACATTCAGTACTTC. Its protein is CASSVATTPPKNIQYF.

The J gene is TRBJ2-5, the V gene TRBV5-8; no firm D call. Germline CDR1 and CDR2: SGHTS and YDEGEE. The CDR3 spans 14 residues. Trimming removed 0 bases from V and 9 bases from J, with 15 bases in between. In DNA, the CDR3 is TGTGCCAGCAGCTTGGAGTTCGGGTCGAGCCCCCAGTACTTC. Amino acid sequence: CASSLEFGSSPQYF.

This chain uses TRBV11-3 with TRBJ2-7, with 7 positions matching TRBD1. There are 15 residues in the CDR3. V trimming: 5 bases; J trimming: 3 bases; junction bases outside the gene matches: 10. The germline CDR1 and CDR2 sequences are SGHNT and YENEEA. The CDR3 sequence is CASSTRTQGNYEQYF. The CDR3 DNA reads TGTGCCAGCAGCACCCGAACACAGGGGAACTACGAGCAGTACTTC.

The rearrangement links TRBV5-6 to TRBJ2-4; 8 bases agree with TRBD2. Germline-derived CDR1 and CDR2 are SGHDT and YYEEEE. CDR3 size: 19 residues. The junction had 12 bases not matched to a gene; V was cut back by 0 bases and J by 1 base. CDR3 sequence: CASSLGRGGPERAKNIQYF. The CDR3 bases are TGTGCCAGCAGCTTGGGCCGGGGGGGGCCAGAGCGGGCCAAAAACATTCAGTACTTC.

The chain combines TRBV6-4 with TRBJ2-3; 10 bases are shared with TRBD1. V lost 2 bases to trimming and J lost 4 bases; unmatched junction nucleotides: 0. CDR3 length equals 14 residues. In germline, CDR1 is MRHNA, CDR2 SNTAGT. The CDR3 nucleotides are TGTGCCAGCAGTGACGACAGGGGGCCAGATACGCAGTATTTT. Translation: CASSDDRGPDTQYF.

CDR3 coding DNA: TGTGCCGGGGGCCAGCCCCAGCATTTT. Translated, it gives CAGGQPQHF. The rearrangement joins TRBV19 to TRBJ1-5; the D gene is possibly TRBD1 (6 bases). The germline V gene encodes CDR1 LNHDA and CDR2 SQIVND (reference sequence). The ends were cut back, 11 bases at V and 7 bases at J, with 6 bases in the middle. The CDR3 is 9 amino acids.

This chain joins TRBV7-3 and TRBJ1-3, with D unresolved. Germline CDR1 reads SGHTA; CDR2 reads FQGTGA. The CDR3 totals 19 residues. V lost 5 bases and J lost 0, with 23 bases in between. The CDR3 DNA sequence: TGTGCCAGCAGCCCCCCTGACGGCTCTAGCGCTATCTCTGGAAACACCATATATTTT. Its translation is CASSPPDGSSAISGNTIYF.

The V and J genes are TRBV6-5 and TRBJ1-1; no clear D gene. The CDR3 has 16 amino acids. Trimming removed 3 bases from V and 2 bases from J, with 16 bases in between. The germline V gene encodes CDR1 MNHEY and CDR2 SVGAGI. CDR3 coding DNA: TGTGCCAGCAGTTATTGGGGTTTTCGTCTTAACACTGAAGCTTTCTTT. It yields the protein CASSYWGFRLNTEAFF.

The rearrangement joins TRBV2 to TRBJ2-6; no reliable D call. V was trimmed by 6 bases and J by 0 bases, leaving 0 bases between them. The V gene's germline CDR1 is SNHLY and CDR2 FYNNEI. The CDR3 consists of 12 residues. The CDR3 DNA sequence: TGTGCCAGCAGCTCTGGGGCCAACGTCCTGACTTTC. Protein: CASSSGANVLTF.

V is TRBV6-1 and J is TRBJ2-5; D is undetermined. The V and J ends lost 1 base and 1 base respectively, with 7 bases between them. The CDR3 has 14 residues. Germline-derived CDR1 and CDR2 are MNHNS and SASEGT. The CDR3 loop reads CASSEGTIQETQYF. The CDR3 DNA reads TGTGCCAGCAGTGAAGGAACCATCCAAGAGACCCAGTACTTC.

The chain combines TRBV6-1 with TRBJ1-5; 9 positions match TRBD1. J lost 5 bases, V lost 3 bases, and 5 bases had no gene match. The CDR3 is 15 residues long. Germline CDR1 and CDR2: MNHNS and SASEGT. CDR3 residues: CASSDPTGGHQPQHF. The CDR3 region has the DNA TGTGCCAGCAGTGACCCGACAGGGGGGCATCAGCCCCAGCATTTT.

The J gene is TRBJ2-3, the V gene TRBV7-3; 7 positions match TRBD2. CDR1 is SGHTA, CDR2 FQGTGA, per germline. This CDR3 has 18 residues. V lost 6 bases, J lost 2 bases, and 17 bases stayed unmatched. In DNA form, the CDR3 reads TGTGCCAGCAGTTCATACCCAAGCGGGGAAACAACCACAGATACGCAGTATTTT. Residues: CASSSYPSGETTTDTQYF.

This clone was observed a single time. The chain has TRBV27 and TRBJ1-1; 7 bases are shared with TRBD1. Germline V gene data show CDR1 as MNHEY and CDR2 as SMNVEV (reference sequence). The CDR3 is 15 residues long. V shed 0 bases, J shed 5 bases, and the junction held 6 bases outside the gene matches. CDR3 DNA sequence: TGTGCCAGCAGTTTATCCCACAGGGGATGGACTGAAGCTTTCTTT. It translates to CASSLSHRGWTEAFF.

The chain has TRBV19 and TRBJ1-1, with TRBD1 as a possible D gene (6 bases). The V gene lost 11 bases and the J gene lost 1 base, with 26 bases spanning the gap. CDR3 size: 17 residues. Germline CDR1 LNHDA, CDR2 SQIVND (reference sequence). Written as DNA, the CDR3 is TGTGCCCGCAAGGGATCGGGGGCCATTACGGGGAACACTGAAGCTTTCTTT. Translation gives CARKGSGAITGNTEAFF.

The gene calls are TRBV30 and TRBJ2-3, with 9 bases identical to TRBD1. Trimming at V came to 2 bases and at J to 11 bases, leaving 11 bases not matched to a gene. Germline lookup yields CDR1 GTSNPN and CDR2 SVGIG (reference sequence). The CDR3 covers 14 residues. The CDR3 DNA reads as TGTGCCTGGAGTACGACAGGGGGGAGCGGCGAGCAGTATTTT. Translation: CAWSTTGGSGEQYF.

As regards this clone: Other DNA sequences in this specimen translate into the identical CDR3. V usage is TRBV6-5 and J usage is TRBJ1-1; unclear D gene. V lost 8 bases and J 3 bases, leaving 10 bases between the germline ends. The CDR3 sequence is 12 residues long. In germline, CDR1 is MNHEY, CDR2 SVGAGI. CDR3 coding DNA: TGTGCCAGCCCAGGACCGCACACTGAAGCTTTCTTT. It specifies CASPGPHTEAFF.

This chain uses TRBV2 with TRBJ1-6; D is perhaps TRBD1 (5 bases). The germline V gene encodes CDR1 SNHLY and CDR2 FYNNEI. CDR3 length: 15 residues. V shed 3 bases and J shed 7 bases, with 13 bases lying between them. The CDR3 spells CASSDRGTSNSPLHF. The CDR3 coding sequence is TGTGCCAGCAGTGATCGGGGGACCTCCAATTCACCCCTCCACTTT. Full variable domain (rest looked up from reference TRBV2 and TRBJ1-6): EPEVTQTPSHQVTQMGQEVILRCVPISNHLYFYWYRQILGQKVEFLVSFYNNEISEKSEIFDDQFSVERPDGSNFTLKIRSTKLEDSAMYFCASSDRGTSNSPLHFGNGTRLTVT.

V and J are TRBV11-2 and TRBJ2-1; a weak D match, TRBD2 (7 bases). The CDR3 spans 17 residues. V lost 0 bases and J 6 bases, leaving 18 bases between the germline ends. CDR1 is SGHAT, CDR2 FQNNGV, per germline. The CDR3 DNA reads TGTGCCAGCAGCTTAGACCTTGATTGGGGGGGCATCAATGAGCAGTTCTTC. This translates into CASSLDLDWGGINEQFF.

The rearrangement links TRBV4-1 to TRBJ2-1; 7 bases are a match to TRBD2. In germline, CDR1 is MGHRA, CDR2 YSYEKL. The length of the CDR3 is 14 residues. V lost 0 bases to trimming and J lost 6 bases; unmatched junction nucleotides: 2. The CDR3 here is CASSQDRGVNEQFF. The CDR3 DNA is TGCGCCAGCAGCCAAGATCGGGGGGTCAATGAGCAGTTCTTC.

V is TRBV6-1 and J is TRBJ1-6, with a weak D call TRBD1 (5 bases). Trimming removed 1 base at V and 7 bases at J, with 11 bases between. Germline CDR1 is MNHNS and CDR2 is SASEGT. CDR3 length equals 15 residues. CDR3 DNA sequence: TGTGCCAGCAGTGAAGTGGGACTTAGAAATTCACCCCTCCACTTT. Translation gives CASSEVGLRNSPLHF.

This clone was counted only a few times. The CDR3 nucleotides read TGTGCCAGCAGCTCGGACAGGGGCGAGGACGAGCAGTACTTC. Translating gives CASSSDRGEDEQYF. This sequence joins TRBV7-9 and TRBJ2-7; 9 bases are shared with TRBD1. J gave up 5 bases and V 4 bases, and 6 bases lay outside the gene matches. Per the germline V gene, CDR1 is SEHNR and CDR2 is FQNEAQ (reference sequence). This CDR3 comprises 14 residues.

This CDR3 reads CASSLGLAGLPDLKKQQFF. CDR3 nucleotides: TGTGCCAGCAGCTTGGGACTAGCGGGGCTTCCTGACCTAAAAAAACAGCAGTTCTTC. V gene TRBV11-2 combines with J gene TRBJ2-1; 13 positions agree with TRBD2. Losses at the gene ends were 3 bases for V and 11 bases for J; bases not matched to a gene: 19. CDR1 and CDR2 from the germline V gene are SGHAT and FQNNGV. The length of the CDR3 is 19 residues.

The chain combines TRBV27 with TRBJ1-6; 7 bases fit TRBD1. V lost 5 bases and J lost 9; bases outside the gene matches: 7. This CDR3 is 14 amino acids long. In germline, CDR1 is MNHEY, CDR2 SMNVEV (reference sequence). The CDR3 DNA reads TGTGCCAGCAGTCTCGGCAGGGGGGCTTCACCCCTCCACTTT. Its translation: CASSLGRGASPLHF.

CDR3 in amino acids: CATSREGTEAFF. The CDR3 bases are TGTGCCACCAGCAGGGAGGGCACTGAAGCTTTCTTT. The rearrangement joins TRBV15 to TRBJ1-1; D not resolved. Trimming cost V 3 bases and J 4 bases, with 6 bases left between them. CDR3 length equals 12 residues. Looked up from germline, CDR1 is LNHNV and CDR2 is YYDKDF (reference sequence). The full variable domain, completed using reference TRBV15 and TRBJ1-1, is DAMVIQNPRYQVTQFGKPVTLSCSQTLNHNVMYWYQQKSSQAPKLLFHYYDKDFNNEADTPDNFQSRRPNTSFCFLDIRSPGLGDTAMYLCATSREGTEAFFGQGTRLTVV.